Here is one T cell receptor (beta chain) with its context. Its specificity is unknown. This record comes from a study of OX40 agonist ivuxolimab in advanced cancers. Overall study context: It was ivuxolimab, an agonistic anti-OX40 (CD134) antibody, that patients were treated with. Of the participants, approximately 40% had some prior anti-PD-1, anti-PD-L1 or anti-CTLA-4 therapy, which was allowed.

Findings and caveats of the study: Relative to CD4+, CD8+ T cells held more expanded clones on average. Certain nonresponders likewise exhibited a low normalized T-cell clonal expansion.

Produced via immunoSEQ multiplex PCR; TCRdb's table is partial and in-frame only. Here the sample spans about 62,000 clones, around 93% being singletons. Germline V gives CDR1 SGHVS, CDR2 FNYEAQ. With 0 bases removed from V and 0 bases from J, the gap between germline ends came to 9 bases. CDR3 size: 16 residues. The chain has TRBV7-6 and TRBJ2-1; possible D gene TRBD2, 5 bases. The receptor's source is an adult with an advanced solid tumor such as melanoma, head and neck, liver or kidney cancer. Sequencing used CD4+ or CD8+ T cells sorted from blood, obtained in a trial of the OX40 agonist ivuxolimab. The CDR3 nucleotides are TGTGCCAGCAGCTTAGCGGGAGCGAGCTCCTACAATGAGCAGTTCTTC. It is translated as CASSLAGASSYNEQFF. Full variable domain (remainder filled in from reference TRBV7-6 and TRBJ2-1): GAGVSQSPRYKVTKRGQDVALRCDPISGHVSLYWYRQALGQGPEFLTYFNYEAQQDKSGLPNDRFSAERPEGSISTLTIQRTEQRDSAMYRCASSLAGASSYNEQFFGPGTRLTVL.